These 21 T cell receptor beta chains originate from one sample sequenced in a study of blood T cell repertoires in COVID-19 (dated by TCRdb to about 2020). Library generation was performed with the immunoSEQ multiplex PCR assay. TCRdb holds this immuneACCESS table with in-frame rearrangements only. Some clones are missing; in checked studies, unresolved V genes explain under half, and the rest has no known cause. This sample holds tens of thousands of clones; 86% were observed only once. Under 30% of the sample comes from the top ten. The sequenced sample was peripheral blood. All receptors come from a human donor in a cohort sampled during active COVID-19.

The chain is built from TRBV6-6 and TRBJ1-5; D gene uncertain. Germline assignment: CDR1 MNHNY and CDR2 SVGAGI (reference sequence). V was shortened by 2 bases and J by 6 bases, with 14 bases between the two germline ends. The CDR3 totals 15 residues. CDR3 residues: CASSYSFASGQPQHF. The CDR3 bases are TGTGCCAGCAGTTACAGTTTCGCCTCCGGTCAGCCCCAGCATTTT.

This clone appeared a few times. V is TRBV5-5 and J is TRBJ1-5; the match to TRBD1 covers 8 bases. CDR1 is SGHKS, CDR2 YYEKEE, per germline (reference sequence). The V gene end was trimmed by 3 bases and the J gene end by 1 base; junction bases not matched to a gene: 9. There are 17 residues in the CDR3. The CDR3 is CASSSGAGGLSNQPQHF. The DNA for the CDR3 is TGTGCCAGCAGCTCTGGGGCAGGGGGCTTGAGCAATCAGCCCCAGCATTTT.

This chain links TRBV6-2 or TRBV6-3 with TRBJ2-1; TRBD1 matches at 8 bases. V lost 5 bases to trimming and J lost 7 bases; unmatched junction nucleotides: 10. This CDR3 has 15 residues. Per germline, CDR1 MNHEY and CDR2 SVGEGT. In nucleotides, the CDR3 is TGTGCCAGCAGTAAGGGACAGGCTCTAAGGAATGAGCAGTTCTTC. Translated: CASSKGQALRNEQFF.

The gene calls are TRBV4-2 and TRBJ1-1; 8 nucleotides match TRBD1. Germline V gene data show CDR1 as LGHNA and CDR2 as YNFKEQ. Germline trimming cut 1 base from V and 3 bases from J; bases unmatched to any gene: 10. The CDR3 length is 17 residues. As DNA, the CDR3 is TGTGCCAGCAGCCAAGGTGCAGGGGGCTGGAAGTACACTGAAGCTTTCTTT. Translated: CASSQGAGGWKYTEAFF.

The chain couples TRBV2 to TRBJ1-1; D unresolved. The CDR3 covers 14 residues. V shed 0 bases and J shed 1 base, with 6 bases lying between them. CDR1 and CDR2 (germline): SNHLY, FYNNEI. The chain's CDR3 is CASSEARGNTEAFF. CDR3 DNA: TGTGCCAGCAGTGAAGCGCGGGGGAACACTGAAGCTTTCTTT.

This chain connects TRBV7-8 to TRBJ2-7; D is undetermined. V was shortened by 5 bases and J by 2 bases, with 16 bases between the two germline ends. The CDR3 sequence is 15 residues long. Germline CDR1 SGHVS, CDR2 FQNEAQ. CDR3 nucleotide sequence: TGTGCCAGCAGCCGCCCGAAGGCAGGCGCCTACGAGCAGTACTTC. It yields the protein CASSRPKAGAYEQYF.

The chain uses TRBV4-3 and TRBJ2-5; 9 positions agree with TRBD2. The V and J ends lost 1 base and 4 bases, in that order; junction bases with no gene match: 7. Germline V gene sequence: CDR1 LGHNA, CDR2 YSLEER. The CDR3 totals 16 residues. The chain's CDR3 is CASSQGSSGVGETQYF. CDR3 nucleotides: TGCGCCAGCAGCCAAGGGTCTAGCGGGGTCGGAGAGACCCAGTACTTC.

The chain has TRBV2 and TRBJ1-2; D unresolved. Germline CDR1 is SNHLY and CDR2 is FYNNEI. The V end lost 8 bases, the J end lost 1 base, and 5 bases lay between the germline ends. CDR3 size: 11 residues. CDR3 in DNA: TGTGCCAGCTACTTTAACTATGGCTACACCTTC. Its translation is CASYFNYGYTF.

The chain employs TRBV7-2 and TRBJ2-4; a weak D match, TRBD2 (5 bases). Trimming pared 2 bases from V and 7 bases from J, leaving 9 bases between. Germline CDR1 and CDR2: SGHTA and FQGNSA. The CDR3 length is 13 residues. CDR3 nucleotides: TGTGCCAGCAGCTTATCTCGCGGGAACATTCAGTACTTC. Translation: CASSLSRGNIQYF.

V usage is TRBV11-1 and J usage is TRBJ2-5; 10 nucleotides align to TRBD2. Trimming cost V 8 bases and J 4 bases; bases outside gene matches: 13. The CDR3 has 16 amino acids. Germline loops: CDR1 SGHAT, CDR2 FQDESV (reference sequence). The CDR3 spells CASSPLRLAGVETQYF. CDR3 in DNA: TGTGCCAGCTCCCCCCTCCGGCTAGCGGGAGTAGAGACCCAGTACTTC.

The chain carries TRBV5-6 and TRBJ2-5, with D maybe TRBD2 (6 bases). The CDR3 extends over 13 amino acids. V was shortened by 3 bases and J by 3 bases, with 9 bases between the two germline ends. Germline V gene lookup returns CDR1 SGHDT and CDR2 YYEEEE. CDR3: CASSSGTEETQYF. CDR3 nucleotide sequence: TGTGCCAGCAGCTCCGGGACTGAAGAGACCCAGTACTTC.

J is TRBJ2-3 and V is TRBV28; possible D gene TRBD2, 5 bases. CDR1 MDHEN and CDR2 SYDVKM come from the germline V gene. The CDR3 is 15 residues long. The V gene lost 3 bases and the J gene lost 1 base, with 11 bases spanning the gap. The CDR3 region is CASSLRGPRTDTQYF. The CDR3 coding sequence is TGTGCCAGCAGTTTGCGCGGGCCTCGCACAGATACGCAGTATTTT. The complete variable domain, with remaining parts taken from reference TRBV28 and TRBJ2-3, reads DVKVTQSSRYLVKRTGEKVFLECVQDMDHENMFWYRQDPGLGLRLIYFSYDVKMKEKGDIPEGYSVSREKKERFSLILESASTNQTSMYLCASSLRGPRTDTQYFGPGTRLTVL.

The chain recombines TRBV2 with TRBJ1-3; the match to TRBD1 covers 7 bases. The germline gives CDR1 SNHLY, CDR2 FYNNEI. There are 14 residues in the CDR3. Losses at the gene ends were 9 bases for V and 1 base for J; bases not matched to a gene: 6. The DNA of the CDR3 is TGTGCCAGACAGGGGACGGATTCTGGAAACACCATATATTTT. Protein product: CARQGTDSGNTIYF.

This chain joins TRBV9 and TRBJ2-7; TRBD2 agrees at 7 bases. The V gene end was trimmed by 4 bases and the J gene end by 4 bases; junction bases not matched to a gene: 11. Germline loops: CDR1 SGDLS, CDR2 YYNGEE. The CDR3 spans 15 residues. The CDR3 DNA reads TGTGCCAGCAGCCCGGACGGCGGGGGAGGGTACGAGCAGTACTTC. Translated, it gives CASSPDGGGGYEQYF.

Written as DNA, the CDR3 is TGTGCCAGCAGTCAAGACAGCGGCGAGCAGTACTTC. Translating gives CASSQDSGEQYF. The gene calls are TRBV2 and TRBJ2-7; D is tentatively TRBD1 or TRBD2 (5 bases each). The germline CDR1 and CDR2 sequences are SNHLY and FYNNEI. This CDR3 spans 12 amino acids. The V and J ends lost 5 bases and 6 bases respectively, with 11 bases between them.

The chain has TRBV18 and TRBJ1-3; maybe TRBD1 (5 bases). Between the trimmed V and J ends, which lost 3 bases and 0 bases, there was a span of 15 bases. Germline loops: CDR1 KGHSH, CDR2 LQKENI. The CDR3 sequence is 17 residues long. CDR3 sequence: CASSPSTTANSGNTIYF. The CDR3 DNA reads TGTGCCAGCTCACCCTCGACGACAGCGAACTCTGGAAACACCATATATTTT.

This clone came up a few times. The rearrangement links TRBV19 to TRBJ2-2; D might be TRBD2 (7 bases). The length of the CDR3 is 12 residues. Trimming took off 5 bases at V and 9 bases at J, with 10 bases between the two ends. Germline CDR1 reads LNHDA; CDR2 reads SQIVND (reference sequence). The CDR3 DNA follows: TGTGCCAGTAGTGGGGGGGGCCGGGAGCTGTTTTTT. This translates into CASSGGGRELFF.

V usage is TRBV12-3 or TRBV12-4 and J usage is TRBJ2-7, with D unclear. The CDR3 extends over 13 amino acids. The V and J ends lost 10 bases and 6 bases respectively, with 19 bases between them. The chain's CDR3 is CATLSDGSGEQYF. The CDR3 DNA is TGTGCCACCCTCAGTGACGGATCAGGCGAGCAGTACTTC.

The gene calls are TRBV4-1 and TRBJ2-3; possibly TRBD1 for D (6 bases). The germline V and J ends were trimmed by 1 base and 1 base, with 12 bases remaining between them. From germline, CDR1 is MGHRA and CDR2 YSYEKL. The CDR3 has 16 residues. CDR3 in DNA: TGCGCCAGCAGCCAAGCTGGGGGCGCTGGCACAGATACGCAGTATTTT. This encodes CASSQAGGAGTDTQYF.

The rearrangement links TRBV9 to TRBJ2-5; D unresolved. Germline V lookup: CDR1 SGDLS, CDR2 YYNGEE. This CDR3 is built from 14 residues. Trimming left V 0 bases short and J 1 base short, with 7 bases between. In DNA, the CDR3 is TGTGCCAGCAGCGTAGATCCGGGCCAAGAGACCCAGTACTTC. Translation: CASSVDPGQETQYF.

The chain has TRBV11-2 and TRBJ2-7; TRBD2 is a possible D gene (6 bases). This CDR3 spans 15 amino acids. V was trimmed by 1 base and J by 0 bases, leaving 10 bases between them. Looked up from germline, CDR1 is SGHAT and CDR2 is FQNNGV. CDR3 loop: CASSLVASDSYEQYF. In DNA form, the CDR3 reads TGTGCCAGCAGCTTAGTGGCTAGCGACTCCTACGAGCAGTACTTC. Using reference TRBV11-2 and TRBJ2-7 for the parts outside the CDR3, the full variable domain is EAGVAQSPRYKIIEKRQSVAFWCNPISGHATLYWYQQILGQGPKLLIQFQNNGVVDDSQLPKDRFSAERLKGVDSTLKIQPAKLEDSAVYLCASSLVASDSYEQYFGPGTRLTVT.